This record covers a single T cell receptor beta chain. This sample was included in a study of CD4+ T cells in melanoma. Germline CDR1 and CDR2: SGHVS and FQNEAQ. Deletions cut 2 bases from V and 0 bases from J, with 10 bases between. The CDR3 length is 16 residues. The data were produced by immunoSEQ multiplex PCR, yet TCRdb's version contains in-frame clones alone and is incomplete. The sample has some 15,000 clones, about 60% seen once. The J gene is TRBJ2-2, the V gene TRBV7-8; D not resolved. The sequence was obtained from a human donor with melanoma. The sequencing sample was made of cells from a culture (not recorded whether cultured in vitro). CDR3 protein: CASSLMGGSNTGELFF. In DNA form, the CDR3 reads TGTGCCAGCAGCTTAATGGGCGGTTCGAACACCGGGGAGCTGTTTTTT.